This T cell receptor (beta chain) emerged from a study of cytomegalovirus exposure and HLA in healthy donors. The table came from immunoSEQ multiplex PCR; TCRdb's copy has only in-frame clones and leaves some out. Among about 240,000 clones listed, about 86% were seen once. CDR3 length: 13 residues. With 2 bases removed from V and 0 bases from J, the gap between germline ends came to 4 bases. Germline V gene lookup returns CDR1 MNHEY and CDR2 SVGAGI. On this clone: Its antigen is not identified.

Study-level points and caveats: Reported results showed that the classifier diagnosed cytomegalovirus status with high specificity and sensitivity.

The receptor's source is a woman aged 25 to 39 in good health and CMV-seropositive. Specimen: PBMCs. The rearrangement joins TRBV6-5 to TRBJ1-1; unclear D gene. The CDR3 DNA is TGTGCCAGCAGTTACCAGATGAACACTGAAGCTTTCTTT. Translating it yields CASSYQMNTEAFF.